This T cell receptor beta chain appears in the sequencing data of a study of Graves' ophthalmopathy and Graves' hyperthyroidism. Study results and limitations: Also, most clonotypes expanded in the thyroid above 0.001 frequency appeared in blood.

Notes on this clonotype: Its cognate antigen is unknown.

From RNA, the CDR3 regions of TCR beta chains were amplified and sequenced. The library came from an HTBI-primed first-round RT-PCR and a second-round multiplex PCR. In TCRdb, the multiplex PCR reads were re-called with MiXCR into one record per CDR3 protein. The sample holds hundreds of thousands of distinct CDR3 sequences, about two fifths seen once. CDR3 length: 14 residues. CDR1 is ENHRY, CDR2 SYGVKD, per germline. V gave up 0 bases and J gave up 6 bases; unmatched junction bases: 4. Material for sequencing was peripheral blood. This clonotype was obtained from an adult man with Graves' ophthalmopathy. The chain has TRBV10-3 and TRBJ2-7, with 8 bases identical to TRBD1. CDR3 nucleotide sequence: TGTGCCATCAGTGAGTCGGCAGGGGGCGGCGAGCAGTACTTC. Its translation is CAISESAGGGEQYF.